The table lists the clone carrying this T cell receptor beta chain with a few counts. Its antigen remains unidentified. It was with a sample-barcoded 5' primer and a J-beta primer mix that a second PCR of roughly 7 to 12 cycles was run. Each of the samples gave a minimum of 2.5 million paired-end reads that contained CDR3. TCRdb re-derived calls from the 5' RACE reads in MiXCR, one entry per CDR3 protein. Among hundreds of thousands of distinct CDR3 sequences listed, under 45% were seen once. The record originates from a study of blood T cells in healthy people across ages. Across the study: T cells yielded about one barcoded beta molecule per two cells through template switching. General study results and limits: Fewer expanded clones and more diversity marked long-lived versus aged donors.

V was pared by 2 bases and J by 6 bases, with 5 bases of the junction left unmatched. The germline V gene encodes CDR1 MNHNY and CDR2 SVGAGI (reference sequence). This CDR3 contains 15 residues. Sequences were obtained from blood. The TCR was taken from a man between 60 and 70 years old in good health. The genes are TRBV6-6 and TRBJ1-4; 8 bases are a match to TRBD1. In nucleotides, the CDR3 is TGTGCCAGCAGTTACCGGGACAGGCTCGATGAAAAACTGTTTTTT. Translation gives CASSYRDRLDEKLFF.